This TCR beta chain derives from a study of radiotherapy plus CTLA-4 blockade in lung cancer. Trimming took 5 bases from V and 7 from J; bases not matched to a gene: 10. Germline V gene sequence: CDR1 SGHTA, CDR2 FQGTGA. The CDR3 length is 15 residues. Lung cancer patients with chemo-refractory metastatic non-small-cell disease were given focal radiation plus CTLA-4 blockade with ipilimumab. TCRdb's copy holds only in-frame clones and misses some; the assay was immunoSEQ multiplex PCR. The sample carries under 90,000 clones, 72% recorded once. The TCR comes from a human donor with non-small cell lung cancer that progressed on radiotherapy plus ipilimumab. The J gene is TRBJ2-7, the V gene TRBV7-3, with TRBD2 matching 11 bases. The source material was peripheral blood, sampled from a patient treated with radiotherapy plus ipilimumab. This CDR3 is CASSLTSGLAEEQYF. The CDR3 nucleotides are TGTGCCAGCAGCCTGACCTCGGGACTAGCGGAAGAGCAGTACTTC.